This T cell receptor beta chain was documented in a study of blood T cell repertoires in COVID-19. Study summary: Donors in the United States, Italy and Spain gave samples during acute or convalescent COVID-19.

The count of this clone is one. Looked up from germline, CDR1 is LNHDA and CDR2 is SQIVND (reference sequence). Germline trimming cut 5 bases from V and 1 base from J; bases unmatched to any gene: 6. The CDR3 is 17 amino acids. Per the original data handling: How many nucleated cells were present was estimated from reference gene primer amplification. TCRdb's copy holds only in-frame clones and misses some; the assay was immunoSEQ multiplex PCR. V, J and clone size are taken as reported in that table, and D and trimming were inferred from the DNA itself. Here the sample spans a few hundred thousand clones, around 89% being singletons.

This clonotype was obtained from a woman between 45 and 60 years old with COVID-19, enrolled during active disease. The gene calls are TRBV19 and TRBJ1-5, with TRBD1 identical over 12 bases. Input material: peripheral blood. The CDR3 DNA sequence: TGTGCCAGTAGTCCCCGGGGACAGGGGGCAAGCAATCAGCCCCAGCATTTT. This translates into CASSPRGQGASNQPQHF.